A single sample gave rise to the 21 T cell receptor beta chains below, sequenced in a study of molecular identifiers for immune sequencing clone quantification listed by TCRdb under 2018. The receptor library was made with PCR. The sequencer listed for this sample is Illumina HiSeq 4000. The public reads were reanalyzed by TCRdb: fastp trimming at Q25, MiXCR alignment, in-frame beta chains only. Rows are combined by CDR3 protein, so each entry shows the most common genes and DNA. For this sample the table gives about 320,000 distinct CDR3 sequences, of which roughly 23% were detected only once. Jointly, the top ten make up 0.81% of the sample. The sample taken for sequencing was naive CD8+ T cells from blood, with Jurkat cell RNA spiked in. The cell subset or site label corresponds to: FACS-sorted CD8+CD4-CCR7+CD45RA+ naive T cells. The receptors were gathered from a human donor in good health. Some libraries in this study had Jurkat cell RNA spiked in.

On this clonotype itself: A much larger clone differs from this one at a single base, so this may be a read error. V gene TRBV14 combines with J gene TRBJ2-3; 8 nucleotides agree with TRBD1. Germline assignment: CDR1 SGHDN and CDR2 FVKESK. The trim removed 3 bases at V and 6 bases at J, leaving 5 bases unmatched. CDR3 length equals 14 residues. CDR3 in amino acids: CASSQWTGYDTQYF. The CDR3 bases are TGTGCCAGCAGCCAGTGGACAGGGTATGATACGCAGTATTTT.

This clonotype was seen repeatedly, ten times or more. The V call is TRBV12-3 or TRBV12-4, the J call TRBJ1-4; D remains unclear. The CDR3 spans 14 residues. V was shortened by 5 bases and J by 3 bases, with 10 bases between the two germline ends. The CDR3 protein is CASSNPAANEKLFF. CDR3 DNA sequence: TGTGCCAGCAGTAACCCCGCGGCTAATGAAAAACTGTTTTTT.

This clonotype was counted many times. The V gene is TRBV7-9, the J gene TRBJ2-5; D not resolved. This CDR3 spans 14 amino acids. V gave up 1 base and J gave up 1 base, with 7 bases separating them. The V gene's germline CDR1 is SEHNR and CDR2 FQNEAQ (reference sequence). CDR3 DNA: TGTGCCAGCAGCTTAGTACAAACCCAAGAGACCCAGTACTTC. This encodes CASSLVQTQETQYF.

Concerning this clonotype itself: The junction departs from germline at one end; a sequencing error may be responsible. The chain recombines TRBV7-2 with TRBJ2-3; TRBD2 matches 13 bases. The CDR3 loop spans 20 amino acids. Germline CDR1 reads SGHTA; CDR2 reads FQGNSA. The CDR3: CASNLPRLAGGPHTRDTQYF. Written as DNA, the CDR3 is TGTGCCAGCAACCTACCTAGACTAGCGGGAGGCCCCCACACAAGAGATACTCAGTATTTT.

This clonotype was observed at least ten times. The DNA of the CDR3 is TGTGCCAGCAGTCCGTGGACAGGGGAGACCTATGGCTACACCTTC. Translated, it gives CASSPWTGETYGYTF. The rearrangement joins TRBV6-5 to TRBJ1-2; TRBD1 matches 9 bases. Per the germline V gene, CDR1 is MNHEY and CDR2 is SVGAGI. Trimming took 5 bases from V and 4 from J; bases not matched to a gene: 8. The CDR3 totals 15 residues.

In its sample, this clonotype was seen many times. This chain uses TRBV7-9 with TRBJ2-3, with D tentatively TRBD1 (5 bases). The CDR3 is 17 residues long. Germline V CDR1 and CDR2: SEHNR, FQNEAQ (reference sequence). V lost 0 bases and J 3 bases, leaving 16 bases between the germline ends. This CDR3 reads CASSLAGRGGRTDTQYF. The DNA of the CDR3 is TGTGCCAGCAGCTTAGCGGGAAGGGGCGGCAGAACAGATACGCAGTATTTT.

This clonotype was counted many times. The chain's CDR3 is CASSPIAGGSVTELFF. The CDR3 coding sequence is TGTGCCAGCAGCCCGATAGCGGGAGGCTCCGTTACGGAGCTGTTTTTT. The chain joins TRBV7-9 to TRBJ2-2, with 10 nucleotides matching TRBD2. The V segment lost 5 bases and the J segment 10 bases; nucleotides outside the gene matches: 13. The CDR3 contains 16 residues. The V gene's germline CDR1 is SEHNR and CDR2 FQNEAQ (reference sequence).

Ten or more counts support this clonotype. This chain links TRBV13 with TRBJ2-6; D is ambiguous. Trimming stripped 2 bases from V and 11 bases from J, with 7 bases between. Germline CDR1 is PRHDT and CDR2 is FYEKMQ (reference sequence). The CDR3 is made up of 12 amino acids. CDR3: CASSLFSDVLTF. CDR3 DNA sequence: TGTGCCAGCAGCTTATTTTCGGACGTCCTGACTTTC.

This clonotype was observed a few times. V is TRBV7-9 and J is TRBJ2-1; D is perhaps TRBD1 or TRBD2 (6 bases each). The V gene lost 10 bases and the J gene lost 8 bases, with 24 bases spanning the gap. Looked up from germline, CDR1 is SEHNR and CDR2 is FQNEAQ (reference sequence). The CDR3 runs 15 residues. The CDR3 DNA sequence: TGTGCCACCCCTAAAGCCCGGGGGCCCGGCGATGAGCAGTTCTTC. This codes for CATPKARGPGDEQFF.

This clonotype was detected ten times or more. V usage is TRBV7-9 and J usage is TRBJ2-5; D remains ambiguous. V was shortened by 2 bases and J by 5 bases, with 6 bases between the two germline ends. The CDR3 runs 12 residues. Looked up from germline, CDR1 is SEHNR and CDR2 is FQNEAQ (reference sequence). The CDR3 nucleotides read TGTGCCAGCAGCTTACTGAGCGAGACCCAGTACTTC. Encoded protein: CASSLLSETQYF.

This clonotype was seen just once. It may be a read error: a sequence one base away is much more abundant. The chain combines TRBV15 with TRBJ1-1; D unclear. The CDR3 runs to 15 residues. Looked up from germline, CDR1 is LNHNV and CDR2 is YYDKDF (reference sequence). The CDR3 protein is CATSGDREMNTEAFF. The CDR3 DNA sequence: TGTGCCACCAGCGGAGACCGGGAAATGAACACTGAAGCTTTCTTT.

The table lists this clonotype with many counts. The V gene is TRBV28, the J gene TRBJ1-1; TRBD1 matches at 11 bases. Germline assignment: CDR1 MDHEN and CDR2 SYDVKM. This CDR3 has 19 amino acids. V trimming: 2 bases; J trimming: 4 bases; junction bases outside the gene matches: 15. The CDR3 protein is CASSLHEDRGLFRGTEAFF. The CDR3, as DNA: TGTGCCAGCAGTTTACACGAGGACAGGGGGCTATTCCGAGGCACTGAAGCTTTCTTT. Together with reference TRBV28 and TRBJ1-1, the CDR3 gives the full variable domain: DVKVTQSSRYLVKRTGEKVFLECVQDMDHENMFWYRQDPGLGLRLIYFSYDVKMKEKGDIPEGYSVSREKKERFSLILESASTNQTSMYLCASSLHEDRGLFRGTEAFFGQGTRLTVV.

This clonotype was counted ten times or more. This chain links TRBV7-9 with TRBJ1-1; D is undetermined. This CDR3 region has 18 residues. Trimming stripped 5 bases from V and 2 bases from J, with 24 bases between. Germline V gene data show CDR1 as SEHNR and CDR2 as FQNEAQ (reference sequence). CDR3 in DNA: TGTGCCAGCAGCCATGCCGTTAAACCCACTGGGAGAAACACTGAAGCTTTCTTT. Translating it yields CASSHAVKPTGRNTEAFF.

This clonotype was counted at least ten times. V usage is TRBV5-1 and J usage is TRBJ2-1, with TRBD2 matching 11 bases. CDR3 length equals 16 residues. The ends lost 3 bases at V and 2 bases at J; junction bases unmatched: 4. Per the germline V gene, CDR1 is SGHRS and CDR2 is YFSETQ. This CDR3 is CASSSVAGGAYNEQFF. CDR3 DNA: TGCGCCAGCAGCTCCGTAGCGGGAGGGGCCTACAATGAGCAGTTCTTC.

Of note for this clonotype: A read error may be the cause here, since a much bigger clone is one base away. V usage is TRBV12-3 or TRBV12-4 and J usage is TRBJ2-2, with D perhaps matching TRBD2 (5 bases). The germline V and J ends were trimmed by 5 bases and 6 bases, with 16 bases remaining between them. This CDR3 spans 15 amino acids. The CDR3 reads CASSPTKFGAGELFF. In nucleotides, the CDR3 is TGTGCCAGCAGTCCGACTAAATTCGGTGCCGGGGAGCTGTTTTTT.

Ten or more counts support this clonotype. V and J are TRBV4-1 and TRBJ1-1, with D perhaps matching TRBD1 (5 bases). Trimming removed 0 bases at V and 5 bases at J, with 10 bases between. The CDR3 contains 14 residues. Germline V gene lookup returns CDR1 MGHRA and CDR2 YSYEKL. The CDR3 spells CASSQEPGNTEAFF. The CDR3 DNA sequence: TGCGCCAGCAGCCAAGAGCCAGGGAATACTGAAGCTTTCTTT.

This clonotype was counted many times. CDR3 in amino acids: CASSYLREGTTDTQYF. CDR3 sequence (DNA): TGTGCCAGCAGTTACTTGCGGGAGGGGACGACAGATACGCAGTATTTT. The rearrangement uses TRBV6-2 or TRBV6-3 and TRBJ2-3; 9 bases are shared with TRBD2. V lost 1 base to trimming and J lost 3 bases; unmatched junction nucleotides: 5. Germline lookup yields CDR1 MNHEY and CDR2 SVGEGT. The CDR3 contains 16 residues.

A remark on this clonotype: A much more abundant neighbour one base away suggests this may be a read error. The gene calls are TRBV13 and TRBJ2-1; 9 bases map to TRBD1. Germline V gene sequence: CDR1 PRHDT, CDR2 FYEKMQ (reference sequence). CDR3 length: 17 residues. The CDR3 region has the DNA TGTGCCAGCAGCCCGGGACAGGGCGTTCTGAAGTCGGCTGAGCGGTTCTTC. Residues: CASSPGQGVLKSAERFF.

This clonotype appeared many times. The rearrangement links TRBV6-5 to TRBJ2-7; TRBD1 might be the D (5 bases). The germline V and J ends were trimmed by 0 bases and 4 bases, with 10 bases remaining between them. Germline CDR1 and CDR2: MNHEY and SVGAGI. This CDR3 is built from 14 residues. The CDR3: CASSYSGRDYEQYF. CDR3 coding DNA: TGTGCCAGCAGTTACTCCGGCAGGGATTACGAGCAGTACTTC.

Ten or more counts support this clonotype. This sequence joins TRBV5-4 and TRBJ2-7; 10 nucleotides align to TRBD1. Trimming removed 3 bases from V and 3 bases from J; junction bases left unmatched: 3. In germline, CDR1 is SGHNT, CDR2 YYREEE (reference sequence). CDR3 length: 14 amino acids. The CDR3 loop is CASSYGTGVYEQYF. DNA for the CDR3: TGTGCCAGCAGCTATGGGACAGGGGTCTACGAGCAGTACTTC. The variable domain in full, completed from reference TRBV5-4 and TRBJ2-7, reads ETGVTQSPTHLIKTRGQQVTLRCSSQSGHNTVSWYQQALGQGPQFIFQYYREEENGRGNFPPRFSGLQFPNYSSELNVNALELDDSALYLCASSYGTGVYEQYFGPGTRLTVT.

In its sample, this clonotype was seen many times. The chain is built from TRBV6-5 and TRBJ2-3; weak D call: TRBD2 (7 bases). V was pared by 2 bases and J by 3 bases, with 24 bases between. Germline lookup yields CDR1 MNHEY and CDR2 SVGAGI. CDR3 length: 19 amino acids. The CDR3 region has the DNA TGTGCCAGCAGTTACGACCCCCTAGGACCGGGGGGCGCGACAGATACGCAGTATTTT. As protein: CASSYDPLGPGGATDTQYF.